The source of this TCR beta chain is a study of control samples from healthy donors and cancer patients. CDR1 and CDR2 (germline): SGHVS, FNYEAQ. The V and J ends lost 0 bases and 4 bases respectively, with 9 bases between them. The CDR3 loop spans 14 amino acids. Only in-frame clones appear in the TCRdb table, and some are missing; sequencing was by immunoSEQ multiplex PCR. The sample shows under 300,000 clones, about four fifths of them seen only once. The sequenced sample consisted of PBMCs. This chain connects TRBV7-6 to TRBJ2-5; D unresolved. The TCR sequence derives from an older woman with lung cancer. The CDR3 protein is CASSLAEFGETQYF. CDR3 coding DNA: TGTGCCAGCAGCTTAGCAGAGTTTGGAGAGACCCAGTACTTC.